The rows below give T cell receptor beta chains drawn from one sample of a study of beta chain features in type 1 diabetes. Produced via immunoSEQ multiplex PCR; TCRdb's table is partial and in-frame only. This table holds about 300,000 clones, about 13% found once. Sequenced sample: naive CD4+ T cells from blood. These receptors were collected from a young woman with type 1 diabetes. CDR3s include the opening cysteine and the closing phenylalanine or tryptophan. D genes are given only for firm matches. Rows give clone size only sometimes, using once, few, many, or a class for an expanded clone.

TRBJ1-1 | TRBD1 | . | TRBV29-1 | TGCAGCTCCCCCCGGGGACAGGGCCCCGTAGCTTTCTTT | CSSPRGQGPVAFF
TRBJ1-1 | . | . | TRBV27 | TGTGCCAGCAGAGAGGACAGATTGAACACTGAAGCTTTCTTT | CASREDRLNTEAFF
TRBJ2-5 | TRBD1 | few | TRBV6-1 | TGTGCCAGCAAGACAGGGGACCAAGAGACCCAGTACTTC | CASKTGDQETQYF
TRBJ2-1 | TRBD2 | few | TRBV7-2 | TGTGCCAGCAGCCGACACTTATCGGGACTAGCGGAGTACAATGAGCAGTTCTTC | CASSRHLSGLAEYNEQFF
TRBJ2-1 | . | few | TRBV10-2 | TGCGCCAGCAGTGTCGGGAGAGGCTATGAGCAGTTCTTC | CASSVGRGYEQFF
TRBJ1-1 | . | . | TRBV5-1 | TGCGCCAGCAGCTTGGGTCAGATGTCTTACACTGAAGCTTTCTTT | CASSLGQMSYTEAFF
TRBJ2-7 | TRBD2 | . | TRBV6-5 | TGTGCCAGCAGCCCGAAGCGGGAGGGCCGCAACGAGCAGTACTTC | CASSPKREGRNEQYF
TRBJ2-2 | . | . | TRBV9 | TGTGCCAGCAGCGTACACGGGGGAGACACCGGGGAGCTGTTTTTT | CASSVHGGDTGELFF
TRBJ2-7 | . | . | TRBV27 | TGTGCCAGCAGTCCCCTCCCCCCTTACGAGCAGTACTTC | CASSPLPPYEQYF
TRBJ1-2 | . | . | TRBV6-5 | TGTGCCAGCACCGAGTCGACGGCGCGGGGCTACACCTTC | CASTESTARGYTF
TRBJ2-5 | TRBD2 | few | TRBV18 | TGTGCCAGCTCACCAAGCGGGAGTGGGCAAGAGACCCAGTACTTC | CASSPSGSGQETQYF
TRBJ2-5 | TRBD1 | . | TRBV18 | TGTGCCAGCTCGCTTCGACAGGGGAGAACTCAAGAGACCCAGTACTTC | CASSLRQGRTQETQYF
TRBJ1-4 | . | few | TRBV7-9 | TGTGCCAGCAGCTTAGATCAGGGTCTCGAAAAACTGTTTTTT | CASSLDQGLEKLFF
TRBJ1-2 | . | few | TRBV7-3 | TGTGCCAGCATGAGTGGCTACACCTTC | CASMSGYTF
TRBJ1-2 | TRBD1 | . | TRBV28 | TGTGCCAGCAGTTTGGGACAGCCGCGCGGTGGCTACACCTTC | CASSLGQPRGGYTF
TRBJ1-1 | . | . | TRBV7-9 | TGTGCCAGCAGCTTCCCTTATCAGGAAGCTTTCTTT | CASSFPYQEAFF
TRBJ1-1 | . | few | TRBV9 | TGTGCCAGCAGTGACCGGGGCAGCGGGACTGAAGCTTTCTTT | CASSDRGSGTEAFF
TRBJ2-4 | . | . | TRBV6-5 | TGTGCCAGCAGTTACTCTCCCCATGCCAAAAACATTCAGTACTTC | CASSYSPHAKNIQYF
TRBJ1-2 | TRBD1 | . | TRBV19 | TGTGCCAGTAGTATCGGGACAGGGGGCTACATGGGCTATGGCTACACCTTC | CASSIGTGGYMGYGYTF
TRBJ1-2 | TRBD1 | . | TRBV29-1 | TGCAGCGCCCCAACAGGGGGCGCGAACTATGGCTACACCTTC | CSAPTGGANYGYTF
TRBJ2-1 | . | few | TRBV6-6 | TGTGCCAGCAGTCAAGCAGGGTCTCCCTCCAATGAGCAGTTCTTC | CASSQAGSPSNEQFF
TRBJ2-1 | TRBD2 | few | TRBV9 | TGTGCCAGCAGCCCCGGACCGGGACTAGCGATAAATGAGCAGTTCTTC | CASSPGPGLAINEQFF
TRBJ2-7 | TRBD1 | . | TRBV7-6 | TGTGCCAGCAGCAGCCGGGACAGGGGCGACTCCTACGAGCAGTACTTC | CASSSRDRGDSYEQYF
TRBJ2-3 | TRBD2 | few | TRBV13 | TGTGCCAGCAGCTCTGCCGGGACTAGCGGGGATACGCAGTATTTT | CASSSAGTSGDTQYF
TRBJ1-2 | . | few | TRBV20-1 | TGCAGTACAGGGATGAACTATGGCTACACCTTC | CSTGMNYGYTF
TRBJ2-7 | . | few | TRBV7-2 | TGTGCCAGCAGTTCCCAAGCGTTCTCCTACGAGCAGTACTTC | CASSSQAFSYEQYF
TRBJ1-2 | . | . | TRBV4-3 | TGCGCCAGCAGCCAGTACCGAGAGACAGGTGGCATCTATGGCTACACCTTC | CASSQYRETGGIYGYTF
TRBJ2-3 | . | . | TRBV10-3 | TGTGCCATCAGTCGAGAGCCTACGGTGCAGTATTTT | CAISREPTVQYF
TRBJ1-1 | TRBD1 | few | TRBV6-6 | TGTGCCAGCAGTTACGAGGACAGGCAAGCTTTCTTT | CASSYEDRQAFF
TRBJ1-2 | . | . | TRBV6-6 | TGTGCCAGCAGCCTCCAGGGGCCCAGCTATGGCTACACCTTC | CASSLQGPSYGYTF
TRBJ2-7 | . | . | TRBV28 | TGTGCCAGCAGTTTTCAAGAGGGAGTCGGCCCTTACGAGCAGTACTTC | CASSFQEGVGPYEQYF
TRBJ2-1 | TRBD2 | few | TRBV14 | TGTGCCAGCAGCCAAGAGAAGGTCCTAGCGGGAGTGAATGAGCAGTTCTTC | CASSQEKVLAGVNEQFF
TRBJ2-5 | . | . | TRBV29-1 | TGCAGCGTTGGCTACTCCGGGGAGACCCAGTACTTC | CSVGYSGETQYF
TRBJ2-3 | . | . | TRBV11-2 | TGTGCCAGCAGCTTACTCGGCGGAGGGCCCACAGATACGCAGTATTTT | CASSLLGGGPTDTQYF
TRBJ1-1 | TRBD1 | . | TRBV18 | TGTGCCAGCTCACCCGACAGGGGGAACACTGAAGCTTTCTTT | CASSPDRGNTEAFF
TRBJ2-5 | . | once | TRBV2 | TGTGCCAGCAGTGATCGGTTGGTACTGCAAGAGACCCAGTACTTC | CASSDRLVLQETQYF
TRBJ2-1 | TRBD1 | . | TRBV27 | TGTGCCAGCAGATCCTACAGGGGGCGCAATGAGCAGTTCTTC | CASRSYRGRNEQFF